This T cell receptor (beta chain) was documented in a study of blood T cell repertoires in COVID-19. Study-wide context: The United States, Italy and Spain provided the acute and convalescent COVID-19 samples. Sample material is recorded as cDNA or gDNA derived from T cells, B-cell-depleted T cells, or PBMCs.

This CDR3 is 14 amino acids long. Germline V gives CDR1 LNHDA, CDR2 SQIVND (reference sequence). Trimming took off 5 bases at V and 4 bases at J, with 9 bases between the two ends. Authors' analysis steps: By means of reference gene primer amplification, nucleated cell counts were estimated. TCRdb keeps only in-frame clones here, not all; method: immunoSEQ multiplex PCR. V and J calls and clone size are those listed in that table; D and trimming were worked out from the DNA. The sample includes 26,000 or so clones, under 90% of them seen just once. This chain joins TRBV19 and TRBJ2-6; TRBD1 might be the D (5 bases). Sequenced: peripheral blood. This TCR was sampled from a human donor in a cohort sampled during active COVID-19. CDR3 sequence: CASSQTEGANVLTF. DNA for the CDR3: TGTGCCAGTAGTCAGACAGAAGGGGCCAACGTCCTGACTTTC.